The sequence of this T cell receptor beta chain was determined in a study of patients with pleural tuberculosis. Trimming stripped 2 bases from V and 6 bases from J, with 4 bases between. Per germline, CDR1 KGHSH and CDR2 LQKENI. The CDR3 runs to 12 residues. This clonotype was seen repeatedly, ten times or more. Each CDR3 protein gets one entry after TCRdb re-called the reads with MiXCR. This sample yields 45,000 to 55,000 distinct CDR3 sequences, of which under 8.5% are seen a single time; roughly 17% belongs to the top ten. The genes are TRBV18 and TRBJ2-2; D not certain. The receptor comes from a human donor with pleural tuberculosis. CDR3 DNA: TGTGCCAGCTCACCAGGGCCCGGGGAGCTGTTTTTT. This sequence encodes CASSPGPGELFF.